The present T cell receptor (beta chain) was sequenced within a study of blood T cell repertoires in COVID-19. Study details: Acute-phase and convalescent COVID-19 samples originated in the United States, Italy and Spain. T cells, B-cell-depleted T cells, or PBMCs supplied cDNA or gDNA.

J gave up 3 bases and V 4 bases, and 3 bases lay outside the gene matches. In germline, CDR1 is MNHEY, CDR2 SMNVEV (reference sequence). The CDR3 loop spans 14 amino acids. This clone was seen more than once but under ten times. Original analysis: It was from reference gene primer amplification that nucleated cell counts were estimated. The protocol was immunoSEQ multiplex PCR, while the TCRdb copy is restricted to in-frame clones and leaves out a portion. That table is the source of V, J and clone size, and D and trimming were worked out from the DNA. The sample holds just over 150,000 clones, 88% seen once.

The chain links TRBV27 to TRBJ2-7, with 10 bases aligning to TRBD1. The specimen was peripheral blood. The TCR comes from a woman aged 70-85 years with acute or convalescent COVID-19. The CDR3 reads CASSWGQGIYEQYF. The CDR3 DNA sequence: TGTGCCAGCAGTTGGGGACAGGGGATCTACGAGCAGTACTTC.